This TCR beta chain was sequenced during a study of blood T cell repertoires in COVID-19 (dated by TCRdb to 2018 to 2020). About the full investigation: Recovered participants in ImmuneRACE Cohort 3 were defined as having two consecutive negative NP/OP PCR tests, clearance from a healthcare professional, or resolution of symptoms. The collaborator samples originated in the United States, Italy and Spain and spanned the acute and convalescent phases of COVID-19. The material from the prospective study consisted of cDNA or gDNA derived from T cells, B-cell-depleted T cells, or PBMCs. Subjects who had been exposed to COVID-19, were actively infected with it, or had recovered from it provided the deeply sampled blood TCRbeta repertoires that made up the dataset. The repertoires were made available in a free public database intended to serve as a resource for research on the immune response to SARS-CoV-2. Samples came from the ongoing ImmuneRACE study (first 160 participants) plus 1,254 subjects from 6 global collaborators. Sample metadata almost always included a de-identified subject ID, COVID-19 status, age in years and sex. Where available, HLA class I and class II types were obtained from metadata supplied by the sample provider rather than from assay-based typing.

With respect to this clone: It has no known antigen specificity. The sample holds no much larger clone one base away, and base qualities are not on file.

On the study overall, not on this receptor specifically: Clinical and demographic metadata were provided uncurated, with the amount varying by source and participant.

Participants in the prospective study were enrolled through a virtual design, were aged about 18 to 90 years, and lived in approximately 25 United States geographic areas. In the prospective study, cohorts were assigned on the basis of participant-reported clinical history obtained from a screening survey and a study questionnaire. In the prospective study, whole blood, serum and a nasopharyngeal or oropharyngeal swab were collected from each participant by mobile phlebotomists. Participants in the prospective study had the option to provide additional blood draws and questionnaires over a roughly 2-month period. Before DNA extraction, prospective study blood samples were shipped either frozen or at room temperature. The immunoSEQ Assay, a bias-controlled multiplex PCR, was used to amplify TCRbeta CDR3 regions from genomic DNA. Per the original workflow: Within the assay, amplification of reference gene primers was used to estimate how many nucleated cells each sample contained. Sequence reads were collapsed and filtered to measure the absolute abundance of every unique TCRbeta CDR3 rearrangement. Productive Simpson clonality was computed per sample as the square root of Simpson's diversity index over productive rearrangements. Imported from immuneACCESS, the table was reduced by TCRdb to in-frame sequences with V and J called. These copies leave out some clones; in studies compared against another copy, an unresolved V gene accounts for under half, and the cause of the remainder is not known. V, J and clone size are those of that table, while D and trimming were read from the DNA. The sample table holds under 150,000 clones, of which roughly 84% were seen once. Of the sample, roughly 3.7% is held by the ten largest clones.

CDR1 and CDR2 are read off the germline V gene as SGHTA and FQGNSA. The cysteine opens and the phenylalanine closes a CDR3 of 17 amino acids. Of all the DNA, just the CDR3 is kept, 51 bases in frame from base 1. After removal of 2 bases from V and 2 bases from J, the junction retains 10 bases not matched to a gene. This sequence was found in a man in his fifties or sixties in a cohort exposed to, infected with or recovered from COVID-19 (not recorded which). Sequenced sample: PBMCs or T cells enriched from blood (not recorded which). The chain is encoded by TRBV7-2 joined to TRBJ2-7, with 9 middle bases fitting TRBD1. The DNA reads TGTGCCAGCAGCTTAAGCACTGGGACAGGGTTACCCTACGAGCAGTACTTC. It specifies CASSLSTGTGLPYEQYF.